Below, 10 T cell receptor beta chains from the same sample are listed, as sequenced in a study of T cell responses to AZD1222 COVID-19 vaccine. The repertoire was sequenced with immunoSEQ multiplex PCR; TCRdb's copy has only in-frame clones and lacks some. The sample holds approximately 180,000 clones, about 87% seen once. The sequencing used peripheral blood, collected on day 0 of AZD1222 vaccination. The receptors originated from an adult in good health.

V is TRBV11-2 and J is TRBJ2-3, with D perhaps matching TRBD1 (6 bases). CDR3 length equals 17 residues. The V end was cut by 7 bases, the J end by 0 bases, with 20 bases between. From germline, CDR1 is SGHAT and CDR2 FQNNGV. CDR3 DNA sequence: TGTGCCAGCACCCGGACAGCAAAGACGTTAAGCACAGATACGCAGTATTTT. Translating it yields CASTRTAKTLSTDTQYF.

This clone was detected only once. This sequence joins TRBV24-1 and TRBJ2-3; D remains ambiguous. Between the trimmed V and J ends, which lost 3 bases and 1 base, there was a span of 10 bases. Germline V CDR1 and CDR2: KGHDR, SFDVKD. There are 15 residues in the CDR3. The CDR3 coding sequence is TGTGCCACCAGTGATACCCCCGGGCGCACAGATACGCAGTATTTT. Protein product: CATSDTPGRTDTQYF.

This chain links TRBV18 with TRBJ1-3; 7 bases match TRBD1. This CDR3 has 15 amino acids. Germline CDR1 is KGHSH and CDR2 is LQKENI. The V and J ends lost 0 bases and 4 bases, in that order; junction bases with no gene match: 3. CDR3 sequence reads: CASSPPDRFGNTIYF. The CDR3 nucleotides are TGTGCCAGCTCACCACCGGACAGGTTCGGAAACACCATATATTTT.

V usage is TRBV7-3 and J usage is TRBJ2-2, with 13 bases matching TRBD2. Germline V lookup: CDR1 SGHTA, CDR2 FQGTGA. There are 16 residues in the CDR3. The junction had 4 bases not matched to a gene; V was cut back by 5 bases and J by 4 bases. CDR3 loop: CASSATSGRATGELFF. The CDR3, as DNA: TGTGCCAGCAGCGCCACTAGCGGGAGGGCCACCGGGGAGCTGTTTTTT.

The rearrangement joins TRBV12-3 or TRBV12-4 to TRBJ1-5; no clear D gene. The V end was cut by 6 bases, the J end by 10 bases, with 10 bases between. The CDR3 runs 11 residues. For the CDR3, the DNA is TGTGCCAGCAGCACAAGAGGACCCCAGCATTTT. The encoded protein is CASSTRGPQHF.

CDR3 amino acids: CASSPRLAGGPTDTQYF. The CDR3 DNA reads as TGTGCCAGCAGCCCGCGACTAGCGGGAGGCCCCACAGATACGCAGTATTTT. V usage is TRBV7-6 and J usage is TRBJ2-3, with 13 bases that match TRBD2. This CDR3 is 17 amino acids long. V shed 5 bases and J 2 bases; nucleotides not matched to a gene: 7. Germline V gene lookup returns CDR1 SGHVS and CDR2 FNYEAQ.

This clone was observed a few times. The chain links TRBV4-2 to TRBJ2-3; D is unresolved. Trimming removed 2 bases at V and 7 bases at J, with 13 bases between. The CDR3 totals 14 residues. CDR1 LGHNA and CDR2 YNFKEQ come from the germline V gene. This CDR3 reads CASSQRLRGNTQYF. CDR3 nucleotides: TGTGCCAGCAGCCAACGACTCCGAGGAAATACGCAGTATTTT.

The rearrangement joins TRBV25-1 to TRBJ2-3, with TRBD2 matching over 9 bases. This CDR3 comprises 18 residues. V trimming: 9 bases; J trimming: 2 bases; junction bases outside the gene matches: 18. Germline loops: CDR1 MGHDK, CDR2 SYGVNS. The CDR3 spells CARLIAGAGSSLTDTQYF. In nucleotides, the CDR3 is TGTGCCAGGCTAATAGCGGGAGCGGGCTCGTCCCTCACAGATACGCAGTATTTT.

The chain uses TRBV5-6 and TRBJ2-7; TRBD2 is a possible D gene (5 bases). Trimming removed 7 bases at V and 6 bases at J, with 14 bases between. Looked up from germline, CDR1 is SGHDT and CDR2 is YYEEEE. This CDR3 spans 12 amino acids. CDR3 bases: TGTGCCAGCTTTGGACCCGAGGGCGAGCAGTACTTC. This encodes CASFGPEGEQYF.

The J gene is TRBJ1-5, the V gene TRBV5-1; no reliable D call. Germline V gene data show CDR1 as SGHRS and CDR2 as YFSETQ. The V end lost 0 bases, the J end lost 0 bases, and 4 bases lay between the germline ends. The CDR3 is made up of 14 amino acids. The CDR3 coding sequence is TGCGCCAGCAGCTTGGCCCCTAGCAATCAGCCCCAGCATTTT. It codes for CASSLAPSNQPQHF.